This TCR beta chain came from a study of blood T cell repertoires in COVID-19. Per the authors' pipeline: Reference gene primer amplification gave estimated nucleated cell counts. This table comes from immunoSEQ multiplex PCR, and its TCRdb copy is limited to in-frame clones, with some not included. V and J calls and clone size follow that table, whereas D and trimming were derived from the DNA. This sample carries under 300,000 clones, roughly nine tenths of them seen once, and the ten largest clones take just under 6.5%. The study recruited people aged 18 to 89 years across approximately 25 US areas. Categorization into cohorts depended on clinical history that participants reported. Trimming cost V 5 bases and J 6 bases, with 11 bases left between them. The CDR3 sequence is 14 residues long. CDR1 is LNHDA, CDR2 SQIVND, per germline (reference sequence).

The rearrangement joins TRBV19 to TRBJ1-6; no clear D gene. This sequence originates from a young woman with acute COVID-19. Input material: PBMCs or T cells enriched from blood (not recorded which). CDR3 DNA sequence: TGTGCCAGTAGTCCGAACGGTGTTAATTCACCCCTCCACTTT. Protein product: CASSPNGVNSPLHF.